This T cell receptor beta chain originates from a study of blood T cell repertoires in COVID-19. The CDR3 has 17 residues. The germline gives CDR1 LNHDA, CDR2 SQIVND (reference sequence). Trimming took off 9 bases at V and 2 bases at J, with 22 bases between the two ends. Here immunoSEQ multiplex PCR was the method, and the copy in TCRdb shows in-frame clones only, minus some. This table has about 320,000 clones, 85% appearing once. The sequence was obtained from a young woman who had been exposed to COVID-19. What was sequenced was PBMCs or T cells enriched from blood (not recorded which). This chain uses TRBV19 with TRBJ2-2; perhaps TRBD1 as D (6 bases). The DNA for the CDR3 is TGTGCCAGCTCATTTAAGCCAAACAGGGTAAACACCGGGGAGCTGTTTTTT. This sequence encodes CASSFKPNRVNTGELFF.